The 5 T cell receptor beta chains presented below share a single source sample, sequenced in a study of CD8+ T cells in alopecia areata. cDNA serving as the sequencing template came from extracted, reverse transcribed RNA. Assay used: immunoSEQ multiplex PCR; TCRdb lists only in-frame clones, some missing. This table holds 250,000 to 350,000 clones, 60% found once. Sample treatment: oral pan-JAK inhibitor, 5-10 mg twice daily. Sequencing was performed on CD4+ T cells sorted from blood, taken between weeks 51 and 54, from a patient treated with tofacitinib. The source of these receptors is a human donor with alopecia areata.

This chain connects TRBV29-1 to TRBJ2-1, with 7 bases identical to TRBD1. V lost 7 bases to trimming and J lost 10 bases; unmatched junction nucleotides: 19. The CDR3 runs 15 residues. Germline assignment: CDR1 SQVTM and CDR2 ANQGSEA. Written as DNA, the CDR3 is TGCAGCGGTGGACAGGCCAGAATGATCGGCTTGGAGCAGTTCTTC. It codes for CSGGQARMIGLEQFF.

V usage is TRBV30 and J usage is TRBJ2-3; D possibly uses TRBD1 or TRBD2 (6 bases each). Trimming removed 2 bases from V and 0 bases from J, with 9 bases in between. The CDR3 runs to 14 residues. Germline V gene sequence: CDR1 GTSNPN, CDR2 SVGIG (reference sequence). CDR3 residues: CAWSRGASTDTQYF. The CDR3 region has the DNA TGTGCCTGGAGTAGGGGGGCTAGCACAGATACGCAGTATTTT. Full variable domain (outside the CDR3, taken from reference TRBV30 and TRBJ2-3): SQTIHQWPATLVQPVGSPLSLECTVEGTSNPNLYWYRQAAGRGLQLLFYSVGIGQISSEVPQNLSASRPQDRQFILSSKKLLLSDSGFYLCAWSRGASTDTQYFGPGTRLTVL.

The genes are TRBV7-2 and TRBJ1-1; D may be TRBD1 (5 bases). In germline, CDR1 is SGHTA, CDR2 FQGNSA. The CDR3 is 13 amino acids. V was shortened by 4 bases and J by 3 bases, with 9 bases between the two germline ends. The CDR3 is CASSWGRDTEAFF. The CDR3 bases are TGTGCCAGCAGCTGGGGACGGGACACTGAAGCTTTCTTT.

The chain joins TRBV6-5 to TRBJ1-1; a possible D gene is TRBD1 (6 bases). There are 13 residues in the CDR3. The V end lost 4 bases, the J end lost 4 bases, and 10 bases lay between the germline ends. CDR1 and CDR2 from the germline V gene are MNHEY and SVGAGI. Here the CDR3 reads CASSSQGGTEAFF. In DNA, the CDR3 is TGTGCCAGCAGTTCACAGGGTGGCACTGAAGCTTTCTTT.

The chain recombines TRBV5-6 with TRBJ1-5; possibly TRBD1 for D (6 bases). Per the germline V gene, CDR1 is SGHDT and CDR2 is YYEEEE. Trimming pared 4 bases from V and 7 bases from J, leaving 9 bases between. The CDR3 is 12 amino acids. CDR3 amino acids: CASSRGGQPQHF. DNA for the CDR3: TGTGCCAGCAGCCGAGGGGGACAGCCCCAGCATTTT.